Each of the 12 T cell receptor beta chains below was sequenced from the same sample in a study of patients and donors after allogeneic stem cell transplantation. TCRdb reprocessed the RT-PCR reads via MiXCR and lists one record per CDR3 protein. The profile shows 25,000 to 35,000 distinct CDR3 sequences, about 6.8% of them singletons. Input material: blood, either unsorted or a sorted T cell fraction (not recorded which). All receptors derive from a human donor who was either an allogeneic HSCT recipient or a stem cell or donor lymphocyte infusion donor (not recorded which). It is not recorded whose cells these are; they may come from a transplant donor.

The J gene is TRBJ2-5, the V gene TRBV12-3 or TRBV12-4; D unclear. The CDR3 covers 14 residues. Trimming shortened V by 3 bases and J by 1 base, and 9 bases separated the two germline ends. The CDR3 is CASSLVALQETQYF. CDR3 sequence (DNA): TGTGCCAGCAGTTTGGTGGCTCTCCAAGAGACCCAGTACTTC.

This clonotype was found many times. The chain links TRBV7-9 to TRBJ2-1, with D uncertain. The CDR3 has 14 residues. Germline V lookup: CDR1 SEHNR, CDR2 FQNEAQ (reference sequence). Trimming left V 3 bases short and J 6 bases short, with 12 bases between. The CDR3 DNA reads as TGTGCCAGCAGCTTGGTTCCCCCTCCCAATGAGCAGTTCTTC. It is translated as CASSLVPPPNEQFF.

The sample holds a few counts of this clonotype. The chain employs TRBV5-6 and TRBJ2-5; 8 bases map to TRBD1. The CDR3 is 14 residues long. Trimming cost V 3 bases and J 5 bases; bases outside gene matches: 6. The V gene's germline CDR1 is SGHDT and CDR2 YYEEEE. The CDR3 loop reads CASSSDRDGETQYF. The CDR3 region has the DNA TGTGCCAGCAGCTCGGACAGGGATGGCGAGACCCAGTACTTC.

Ten or more counts support this clonotype. The V and J genes are TRBV27 and TRBJ1-2; TRBD1 might be the D (6 bases). Germline values: CDR1 MNHEY, CDR2 SMNVEV (reference sequence). This CDR3 region has 11 residues. Trimming removed 11 bases from V and 4 bases from J, with 11 bases in between. CDR3 region: CAVGGGYGYTF. The CDR3 region has the DNA TGTGCCGTCGGGGGCGGCTATGGCTACACCTTC.

This clonotype was picked up many times. The V call is TRBV5-4, the J call TRBJ1-2; no firm D call. Trimming left V 0 bases short and J 2 bases short, with 5 bases between. Looked up from germline, CDR1 is SGHNT and CDR2 is YYREEE (reference sequence). This CDR3 is built from 13 residues. This CDR3 reads CASSLAGNYGYTF. Written as DNA, the CDR3 is TGTGCCAGCAGCTTGGCCGGAAACTATGGCTACACCTTC.

This clonotype was observed at least ten times. The chain has TRBV3-1 and TRBJ2-7; TRBD2 aligns across 12 bases. CDR1 is LGHDT, CDR2 YNNKEL, per germline (reference sequence). V lost 1 base, J lost 1 base, and 8 bases stayed unmatched. The CDR3 is made up of 18 amino acids. The chain's CDR3 is CASSQGQLAGGRSYEQYF. The CDR3 coding sequence is TGTGCCAGCAGCCAAGGACAGCTAGCGGGAGGGAGATCCTACGAGCAGTACTTC.

The table lists this clonotype with many counts. The rearrangement links TRBV27 to TRBJ1-4; D gene ambiguous. Germline lookup yields CDR1 MNHEY and CDR2 SMNVEV (reference sequence). This CDR3 spans 15 amino acids. Trimming pared 2 bases from V and 1 base from J, leaving 8 bases between. The CDR3 sequence is CASSLIGETNEKLFF. DNA of the CDR3: TGTGCCAGCAGTTTAATAGGAGAAACTAATGAAAAACTGTTTTTT.

In this sample, this clonotype turned up a few times. The gene calls are TRBV19 and TRBJ2-4; maybe TRBD2 (5 bases). Germline lookup yields CDR1 LNHDA and CDR2 SQIVND (reference sequence). V lost 4 bases to trimming and J lost 7 bases, with 14 bases between them. The CDR3 has 14 amino acids. CDR3 amino acids: CASSTGLGKNIQYF. CDR3 DNA: TGTGCCAGTAGTACTGGACTGGGCAAGAACATTCAGTACTTC. The full variable domain, its missing parts supplied by reference TRBV19 and TRBJ2-4, is DGGITQSPKYLFRKEGQNVTLSCEQNLNHDAMYWYRQDPGQGLRLIYYSQIVNDFQKGDIAEGYSVSREKKESFPLTVTSAQKNPTAFYLCASSTGLGKNIQYFGAGTRLSVL.

The chain carries TRBV9 and TRBJ2-7; no firm D call. From germline, CDR1 is SGDLS and CDR2 YYNGEE. V gave up 0 bases and J gave up 3 bases, with 13 bases separating them. The CDR3 covers 15 residues. CDR3: CASSVGPLQFYEQYF. The CDR3 coding sequence is TGTGCCAGCAGCGTAGGCCCTTTACAGTTCTACGAGCAGTACTTC.

This clonotype was observed a few times. The rearrangement joins TRBV12-3 or TRBV12-4 to TRBJ2-7; D is uncertain. V lost 1 base and J lost 3, with 7 bases in between. The CDR3 is 13 residues long. CDR3 amino acids: CASSLVGVYEQYF. The DNA for the CDR3 is TGTGCCAGCAGTTTAGTGGGTGTCTACGAGCAGTACTTC.

J is TRBJ2-2 and V is TRBV7-9; D not resolved. V lost 7 bases, J lost 0 bases, and 12 bases lay in between. In germline, CDR1 is SEHNR, CDR2 FQNEAQ (reference sequence). The CDR3 has 15 residues. The CDR3 spells CASNPSDPNTGELFF. CDR3 coding DNA: TGTGCCAGCAACCCTTCGGACCCGAACACCGGGGAGCTGTTTTTT.

In this sample, this clonotype turned up a few times. The chain links TRBV12-3 or TRBV12-4 to TRBJ2-7; 8 positions agree with TRBD1. The CDR3 is made up of 14 amino acids. The J segment lost 6 bases and the V segment lost 6 bases, leaving 10 bases of the junction unmatched. The CDR3 sequence is CASSYRTTGVEQYF. In DNA, the CDR3 is TGTGCCAGCAGCTATAGGACGACAGGGGTCGAGCAGTACTTC.